These 14 T cell receptor beta chains came from one sample sequenced in a study of cytomegalovirus exposure and HLA in healthy donors. Use of 60 Vbeta and 13 Jbeta primers characterized the PCR. Method: immunoSEQ multiplex PCR; TCRdb's copy keeps in-frame clones and lacks some. The sample lists 120,000 or so clones; more than 70% were seen once. Sequencing was done on a sample of PBMCs. These receptors were collected from a man aged 45 to 65 in good health and CMV-seronegative.

The chain combines TRBV2 with TRBJ2-7, with no clear D. The CDR3 has 12 residues. CDR1 and CDR2 from the germline V gene are SNHLY and FYNNEI. Trimming pared 6 bases from V and 2 bases from J, leaving 8 bases between. The CDR3 DNA reads as TGTGCCAGCAGGGCAATTACCTACGAGCAGTACTTC. Translated, it gives CASRAITYEQYF.

The gene calls are TRBV7-2 and TRBJ1-4, with 7 bases aligning to TRBD1. J was trimmed by 2 bases and V by 3 bases; bases with no gene match: 0. Germline loops: CDR1 SGHTA, CDR2 FQGNSA. The CDR3 length is 14 residues. This chain's CDR3 is CASSFRGTNEKLFF. Written as DNA, the CDR3 is TGTGCCAGCAGCTTCAGGGGGACTAATGAAAAACTGTTTTTT.

The V gene is TRBV15, the J gene TRBJ2-6; 8 bases are a match to TRBD2. Germline trimming cut 6 bases from V and 0 bases from J; bases unmatched to any gene: 10. The CDR3 sequence is 18 residues long. Germline CDR1 reads LNHNV; CDR2 reads YYDKDF (reference sequence). The DNA of the CDR3 is TGTGCCACCAGTATTAGACTAGCGTTACTCTCTGGGGCCAACGTCCTGACTTTC. Translated: CATSIRLALLSGANVLTF.

This chain joins TRBV6-1 and TRBJ1-2; D is perhaps TRBD1 (5 bases). Deletions cut 8 bases from V and 3 bases from J, with 10 bases between. Germline CDR1 MNHNS, CDR2 SASEGT. The CDR3 is 12 residues long. DNA for the CDR3: TGTGCCAGCCAAGCAGGGCACTATGGCTACACCTTC. Protein: CASQAGHYGYTF.

The genes are TRBV5-5 and TRBJ1-5; D unclear. The germline V gene encodes CDR1 SGHKS and CDR2 YYEKEE (reference sequence). V lost 0 bases and J lost 0, with 7 bases in between. The CDR3 covers 15 residues. CDR3 bases: TGTGCCAGCAGCTTGGCGGTCACTAGCAATCAGCCCCAGCATTTT. This encodes CASSLAVTSNQPQHF.

This clone appeared a single time. The chain combines TRBV2 with TRBJ2-5, with D perhaps TRBD2 (5 bases). This CDR3 comprises 13 residues. The germline V gene has CDR1 SNHLY and CDR2 FYNNEI. Between the trimmed V and J ends, which lost 4 bases and 5 bases, there was a span of 11 bases. As DNA, the CDR3 is TGTGCCAGCAGTGGGACTTTTGAGGAGACCCAGTACTTC. This sequence encodes CASSGTFEETQYF. Combining the CDR3 with reference TRBV2 and TRBJ2-5 gives the whole variable domain EPEVTQTPSHQVTQMGQEVILRCVPISNHLYFYWYRQILGQKVEFLVSFYNNEISEKSEIFDDQFSVERPDGSNFTLKIRSTKLEDSAMYFCASSGTFEETQYFGPGTRLLVL.

This clone was detected once. The chain uses TRBV29-1 and TRBJ2-5, with 8 bases fitting TRBD2. J lost 1 base, V lost 4 bases, and 5 bases had no gene match. The germline gives CDR1 SQVTM, CDR2 ANQGSEA. This CDR3 spans 14 amino acids. This chain's CDR3 is CSVVRGGRQETQYF. CDR3 nucleotides: TGCAGCGTTGTCCGGGGGGGCCGCCAAGAGACCCAGTACTTC.

V usage is TRBV5-1 and J usage is TRBJ2-1, with 15 bases identical to TRBD2. Losses at the gene ends were 5 bases for V and 6 bases for J; bases not matched to a gene: 6. This CDR3 comprises 16 residues. The germline V gene encodes CDR1 SGHRS and CDR2 YFSETQ. CDR3: CASSWTSGGAANEQFF. The CDR3 DNA reads as TGCGCCAGCAGTTGGACTAGCGGGGGGGCCGCCAATGAGCAGTTCTTC. Complete variable domain (other parts from reference TRBV5-1 and TRBJ2-1): KAGVTQTPRYLIKTRGQQVTLSCSPISGHRSVSWYQQTPGQGLQFLFEYFSETQRNKGNFPGRFSGRQFSNSRSEMNVSTLELGDSALYLCASSWTSGGAANEQFFGPGTRLTVL.

This chain uses TRBV30 with TRBJ2-5; tentatively, D is TRBD1 (5 bases). This CDR3 has 10 residues. The V end lost 5 bases, the J end lost 4 bases, and 5 bases lay between the germline ends. Looked up from germline, CDR1 is GTSNPN and CDR2 is SVGIG (reference sequence). The CDR3 nucleotides read TGTGCCTGGGGGGCAGAGACCCAGTACTTC. It specifies CAWGAETQYF.

The V gene is TRBV5-1, the J gene TRBJ1-1; 10 bases fit TRBD1. Germline V gene lookup returns CDR1 SGHRS and CDR2 YFSETQ. Trimming at V came to 0 bases and at J to 6 bases, leaving 8 bases not matched to a gene. The CDR3 runs 16 residues. The CDR3 sequence: CASSLVWDRGLAEAFF. CDR3 sequence (DNA): TGCGCCAGCAGCTTGGTATGGGACAGGGGTCTCGCTGAAGCTTTCTTT. Full variable domain (outside the CDR3, taken from reference TRBV5-1 and TRBJ1-1): KAGVTQTPRYLIKTRGQQVTLSCSPISGHRSVSWYQQTPGQGLQFLFEYFSETQRNKGNFPGRFSGRQFSNSRSEMNVSTLELGDSALYLCASSLVWDRGLAEAFFGQGTRLTVV.

The rearrangement uses TRBV5-1 and TRBJ2-7; D not resolved. CDR3 length: 16 amino acids. CDR1 and CDR2 from the germline V gene are SGHRS and YFSETQ. Trimming shortened V by 4 bases and J by 3 bases, and 20 bases separated the two germline ends. The CDR3, as DNA: TGCGCCAGCAGCGCTCAAGCAGGCACAGAGCTCTACGAGCAGTACTTC. The encoded protein is CASSAQAGTELYEQYF.

The table lists this clone with a few counts. The V and J genes are TRBV9 and TRBJ2-2, with 12 bases aligning to TRBD2. The germline gives CDR1 SGDLS, CDR2 YYNGEE. J lost 6 bases, V lost 0 bases, and 9 bases had no gene match. This CDR3 is 18 amino acids long. CDR3 DNA: TGTGCCAGCAGCGTAGGGGCTAGCGGGGGGGCCGGCGCCGGGGAGCTGTTTTTT. This codes for CASSVGASGGAGAGELFF.

V usage is TRBV5-4 and J usage is TRBJ1-2, with TRBD1 matching 7 bases. The germline V gene encodes CDR1 SGHNT and CDR2 YYREEE (reference sequence). The CDR3 is 13 residues long. Unmatched junction bases numbered 12, after V lost 9 bases and J lost 7 bases. CDR3 loop: CAIPGQSPGGYTF. The DNA for the CDR3 is TGTGCCATTCCGGGACAGAGTCCCGGTGGCTACACCTTC.

The CDR3 is CASTPGQVGEQYF. As DNA, the CDR3 is TGTGCCAGTACGCCTGGACAGGTAGGAGAGCAGTACTTC. The chain combines TRBV7-2 with TRBJ2-7; 7 bases line up with TRBD1. The V gene end was trimmed by 9 bases and the J gene end by 7 bases; junction bases not matched to a gene: 12. The CDR3 runs 13 residues. Germline values: CDR1 SGHTA, CDR2 FQGNSA.